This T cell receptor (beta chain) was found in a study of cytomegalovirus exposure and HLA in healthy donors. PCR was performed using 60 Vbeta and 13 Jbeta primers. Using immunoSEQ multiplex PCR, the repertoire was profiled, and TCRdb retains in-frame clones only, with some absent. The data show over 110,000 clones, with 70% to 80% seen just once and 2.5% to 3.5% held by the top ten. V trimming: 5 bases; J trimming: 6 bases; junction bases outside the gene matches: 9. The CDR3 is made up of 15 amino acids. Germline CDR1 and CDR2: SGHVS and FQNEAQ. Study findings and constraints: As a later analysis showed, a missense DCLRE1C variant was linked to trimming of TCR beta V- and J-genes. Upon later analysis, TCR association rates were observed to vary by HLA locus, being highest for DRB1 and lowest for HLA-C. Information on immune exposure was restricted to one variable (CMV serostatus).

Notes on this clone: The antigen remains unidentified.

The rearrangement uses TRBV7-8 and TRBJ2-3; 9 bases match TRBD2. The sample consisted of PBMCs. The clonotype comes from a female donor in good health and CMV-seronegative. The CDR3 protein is CASSTRGLAGDTQYF. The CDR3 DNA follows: TGTGCCAGCAGCACGAGAGGGCTAGCGGGGGATACGCAGTATTTT.